Presented here are 21 T cell receptor beta chains from one specimen sequenced in a study of blood T cell repertoires in COVID-19. Assay used: immunoSEQ multiplex PCR; TCRdb lists only in-frame clones, some missing. This table holds approximately 70,000 clones, around 93% found once. The sample consisted of peripheral blood. These receptors all stem from a woman aged 60-75 years with active COVID-19.

The chain recombines TRBV29-1 with TRBJ2-1; 12 nucleotides match TRBD2. The trim removed 5 bases at V and 8 bases at J, leaving 22 bases unmatched. This CDR3 region has 19 residues. Germline V gives CDR1 SQVTM, CDR2 ANQGSEA. CDR3 sequence: CSVSGDLTSGRPRGDEQFF. The CDR3 DNA reads as TGCAGCGTTTCGGGGGATCTAACTAGCGGGAGGCCGAGAGGCGATGAGCAGTTCTTC.

This chain links TRBV28 with TRBJ2-1, with TRBD2 identical over 7 bases. The CDR3 covers 14 residues. Trimming at V came to 6 bases and at J to 6 bases, leaving 8 bases not matched to a gene. Germline V gene lookup returns CDR1 MDHEN and CDR2 SYDVKM. The CDR3 region has the DNA TGTGCCAGCAGGTTTTCGGGGGGTGGCAATGAGCAGTTCTTC. It codes for CASRFSGGGNEQFF.

This sequence joins TRBV11-3 and TRBJ1-1; 10 bases align to TRBD1. Trimming at V came to 2 bases and at J to 0 bases, leaving 6 bases not matched to a gene. Germline CDR1 and CDR2: SGHNT and YENEEA. The CDR3 runs to 17 residues. CDR3 in DNA: TGTGCCAGCAGCTTAAAAAAGGACAGGGGGTTGAACACTGAAGCTTTCTTT. As protein: CASSLKKDRGLNTEAFF.

The genes are TRBV5-6 and TRBJ2-1, with D possibly TRBD2 on 5 matching bases. Trimming removed 2 bases at V and 9 bases at J, with 12 bases between. Germline V CDR1 and CDR2: SGHDT, YYEEEE. This CDR3 contains 13 residues. Written as DNA, the CDR3 is TGTGCCAGCAGCTTCGAGAGGGTGGGTGAGCAGTTCTTC. Translated, it gives CASSFERVGEQFF.

The gene calls are TRBV6-1 and TRBJ2-7; TRBD2 agrees at 14 bases. V shed 3 bases and J 4 bases; nucleotides not matched to a gene: 8. This CDR3 contains 17 residues. The germline V gene encodes CDR1 MNHNS and CDR2 SASEGT. The CDR3 loop reads CASSDWGTSGSQYEQYF. In DNA form, the CDR3 reads TGTGCCAGCAGTGATTGGGGGACTAGCGGGAGTCAGTACGAGCAGTACTTC.

This clone was seen just once. CDR3 region: CASSNTGGNYGYTF. The CDR3 nucleotides read TGTGCCAGTAGTAACACAGGGGGGAACTATGGCTACACCTTC. The chain couples TRBV19 to TRBJ1-2; 8 bases are shared with TRBD1. J was trimmed by 2 bases and V by 4 bases; bases with no gene match: 3. Germline CDR1 LNHDA, CDR2 SQIVND (reference sequence). This CDR3 region has 14 residues.

This clone was counted once. The gene calls are TRBV6-6 and TRBJ2-7; D not resolved. V lost 4 bases and J 0 bases, leaving 10 bases between the germline ends. Germline loops: CDR1 MNHNY, CDR2 SVGAGI (reference sequence). CDR3 length: 14 residues. The CDR3 is CASSLSTVSYEQYF. The CDR3 DNA sequence: TGTGCCAGCAGTTTAAGTACAGTCTCCTACGAGCAGTACTTC.

The rearrangement joins TRBV19 to TRBJ2-1, with 13 bases lining up with TRBD2. V lost 6 bases to trimming and J lost 4 bases; unmatched junction nucleotides: 6. The CDR3 extends over 16 amino acids. The germline gives CDR1 LNHDA, CDR2 SQIVND (reference sequence). The CDR3 sequence: CASRNRLAGGYNEQFF. CDR3 coding DNA: TGTGCCAGTAGGAATAGACTAGCGGGAGGTTACAATGAGCAGTTCTTC.

In its sample, this clone was seen a few times. This chain connects TRBV3-1 (or the pseudogene TRBV3-2) to TRBJ1-2; 9 nucleotides agree with TRBD1. V was pared by 3 bases and J by 8 bases, with 1 base of the junction left unmatched. Germline V gene sequence: CDR1 LGHDT, CDR2 YNNKEL (reference sequence). The CDR3 covers 12 residues. The CDR3, as DNA: TGTGCCAGCAGCCATACAGGGGGCGGCTACACCTTC. This codes for CASSHTGGGYTF.

The rearrangement joins TRBV30 to TRBJ1-6; 8 bases agree with TRBD1. This CDR3 region has 14 residues. The junction had 7 bases not matched to a gene; V was cut back by 5 bases and J by 7 bases. Germline CDR1 is GTSNPN and CDR2 is SVGIG (reference sequence). The CDR3 is CAWSGQGRNSPLHF. CDR3 coding DNA: TGTGCCTGGTCAGGACAGGGACGGAATTCACCCCTCCACTTT.

The gene calls are TRBV7-8 and TRBJ2-1; 8 nucleotides match TRBD2. The V gene end was trimmed by 3 bases and the J gene end by 8 bases; junction bases not matched to a gene: 6. The CDR3 length is 14 residues. Per the germline V gene, CDR1 is SGHVS and CDR2 is FQNEAQ. CDR3 nucleotide sequence: TGTGCCAGCAGCTTGACTAGCGATTCGGATGAGCAGTTCTTC. This codes for CASSLTSDSDEQFF.

The gene calls are TRBV30 and TRBJ2-1, with a possible D match to TRBD2 (7 bases). V was shortened by 1 base and J by 1 base, with 14 bases between the two germline ends. The CDR3 runs to 16 residues. CDR1 is GTSNPN and CDR2 is SVGIG in the germline V gene (reference sequence). Here the CDR3 reads CAWSGGGYGSYNEQFF. The CDR3 DNA is TGTGCCTGGAGTGGGGGGGGCTATGGGTCCTACAATGAGCAGTTCTTC.

This clone has more than one count but fewer than ten. This chain connects TRBV4-1 to TRBJ1-6; D ambiguous. The ends were cut back, 5 bases at V and 8 bases at J, with 10 bases in the middle. This CDR3 comprises 13 residues. CDR1 is MGHRA and CDR2 is YSYEKL in the germline V gene. This CDR3 is CASSYYGDSPLHF. CDR3 DNA: TGCGCCAGCAGCTATTACGGGGATTCACCCCTCCACTTT.

This clone was seen once. This chain uses TRBV11-1 with TRBJ1-1; D may be TRBD1 (6 bases). The CDR3 is made up of 16 amino acids. V shed 4 bases and J shed 2 bases, with 17 bases lying between them. Looked up from germline, CDR1 is SGHAT and CDR2 is FQDESV (reference sequence). In DNA form, the CDR3 reads TGTGCCAGCAGCTCCAGGTTGGGCAGGGGAAACACTGAAGCTTTCTTT. Its translation: CASSSRLGRGNTEAFF. Full variable domain (remainder filled in from reference TRBV11-1 and TRBJ1-1): EAEVAQSPRYKITEKSQAVAFWCDPISGHATLYWYRQILGQGPELLVQFQDESVVDDSQLPKDRFSAERLKGVDSTLKIQPAELGDSAMYLCASSSRLGRGNTEAFFGQGTRLTVV.

The chain joins TRBV29-1 to TRBJ2-1; perhaps TRBD1 as D (6 bases). V shed 2 bases and J shed 1 base, with 9 bases lying between them. CDR1 and CDR2 (germline): SQVTM, ANQGSEA. The CDR3 has 14 amino acids. The DNA for the CDR3 is TGCAGCGTTGAACAAGGGGGTTCCTACAATGAGCAGTTCTTC. It encodes CSVEQGGSYNEQFF.

This sequence joins TRBV4-1 and TRBJ1-5; no clear D. V lost 1 base and J lost 10, with 11 bases in between. The CDR3 is 13 amino acids. CDR1 and CDR2 (germline): MGHRA, YSYEKL. This CDR3 is CASSQVERYPQHF. CDR3 DNA sequence: TGCGCCAGCAGCCAAGTAGAAAGATACCCCCAGCATTTT.

The chain joins TRBV5-4 to TRBJ2-1, with TRBD2 identical over 7 bases. CDR1 and CDR2 from the germline V gene are SGHNT and YYREEE (reference sequence). The CDR3 extends over 15 amino acids. The V gene end was trimmed by 2 bases and the J gene end by 4 bases; junction bases not matched to a gene: 6. CDR3 nucleotide sequence: TGTGCCAGCAGCTTAGGAAGCGGGGAATACAATGAGCAGTTCTTC. Translated, it gives CASSLGSGEYNEQFF.

The chain uses TRBV6-5 and TRBJ2-7, with 8 bases identical to TRBD1. The CDR3 contains 15 residues. V shed 6 bases, J shed 5 bases, and the junction held 12 bases outside the gene matches. Germline V gene data show CDR1 as MNHEY and CDR2 as SVGAGI. CDR3 sequence reads: CASRSPQTGADEQYF. The CDR3 DNA follows: TGTGCCAGCAGATCCCCCCAGACAGGGGCGGACGAGCAGTACTTC.

This rearrangement joins TRBV28 to TRBJ1-1; 8 bases map to TRBD1. With V trimmed by 5 bases and J by 7 bases, 9 bases remained unmatched. The CDR3 contains 14 residues. Germline CDR1 and CDR2: MDHEN and SYDVKM. The CDR3 DNA follows: TGTGCCAGCAGTGAGCACAGGGGGGTAGGTGAAGCTTTCTTT. Protein: CASSEHRGVGEAFF.

The rearrangement uses TRBV11-2 and TRBJ1-6; 8 nucleotides match TRBD1. Germline CDR1 is SGHAT and CDR2 is FQNNGV. The CDR3 is 17 residues long. V lost 1 base to trimming and J lost 9 bases; unmatched junction nucleotides: 11. The chain's CDR3 is CASSLAGAGGVSSPLHF. The DNA of the CDR3 is TGTGCCAGCAGCTTAGCGGGGGCAGGGGGCGTTTCTTCACCCCTCCACTTT.

The chain uses TRBV2 and TRBJ2-1, with D tentatively TRBD1 (6 bases). Trimming cost V 4 bases and J 3 bases, with 16 bases left between them. Germline assignment: CDR1 SNHLY and CDR2 FYNNEI. This CDR3 has 16 residues. CDR3 loop: CASSGPGQPFYNEQFF. The CDR3 bases are TGTGCCAGCAGTGGGCCGGGACAACCATTCTACAATGAGCAGTTCTTC.